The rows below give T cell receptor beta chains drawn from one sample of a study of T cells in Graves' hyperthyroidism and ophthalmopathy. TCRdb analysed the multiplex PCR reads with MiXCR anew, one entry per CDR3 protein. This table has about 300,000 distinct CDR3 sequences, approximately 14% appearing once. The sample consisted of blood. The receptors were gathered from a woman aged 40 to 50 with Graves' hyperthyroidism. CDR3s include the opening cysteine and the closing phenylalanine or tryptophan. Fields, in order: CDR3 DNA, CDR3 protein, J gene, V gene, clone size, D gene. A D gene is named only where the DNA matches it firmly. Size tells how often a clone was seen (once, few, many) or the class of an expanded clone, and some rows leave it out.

cdr3_nt: TGTGCCTGGACCCTAGGGGGGAGCTACACCTTC; cdr3_aa: CAWTLGGSYTF; j_call: TRBJ1-2; v_call: TRBV30; clone_size: many; d_call: .
cdr3_nt: TGTGCCAGTACCACCCGATCGTCGGGGAACACTGAAGCTTTCTTT; cdr3_aa: CASTTRSSGNTEAFF; j_call: TRBJ1-1; v_call: TRBV19; clone_size: once; d_call: .
cdr3_nt: TGTGCCAGCAGTGAAAGGTGGAAAACCGGGGAGCTGTTTTTT; cdr3_aa: CASSERWKTGELFF; j_call: TRBJ2-2; v_call: TRBV2; clone_size: many; d_call: .
cdr3_nt: TGTGCCAGCAAAGGGGAGGGCCGGACAGATACGCAGTATTTT; cdr3_aa: CASKGEGRTDTQYF; j_call: TRBJ2-3; v_call: TRBV27; clone_size: many; d_call: TRBD2
cdr3_nt: TGCAGTGCTGCCCACTATACCCTAGCGGGGAACACCTACGAGCAGTACTTC; cdr3_aa: CSAAHYTLAGNTYEQYF; j_call: TRBJ2-7; v_call: TRBV20-1; clone_size: few; d_call: TRBD2
cdr3_nt: TGTGCCAGCAGTTTAGCAACAGGGAGCAGCTCCTACGAGCAGTACTTC; cdr3_aa: CASSLATGSSSYEQYF; j_call: TRBJ2-7; v_call: TRBV12-3/TRBV12-4; clone_size: many; d_call: .
cdr3_nt: TGTGCCAGCAGCATACGGGGCCTCGGCACTGAAGCTTTCTTT; cdr3_aa: CASSIRGLGTEAFF; j_call: TRBJ1-1; v_call: TRBV9; clone_size: many; d_call: .
cdr3_nt: TGTGCCAGCAGAATCTCGGGGGGCGGAAACCAGTTCTTC; cdr3_aa: CASRISGGGNQFF; j_call: TRBJ2-1; v_call: TRBV12-3/TRBV12-4; clone_size: many; d_call: .
cdr3_nt: TGTGCCAGCAGCTTAGACAGCACAGGCTACGAGCAGTACTTC; cdr3_aa: CASSLDSTGYEQYF; j_call: TRBJ2-7; v_call: TRBV11-3; clone_size: many; d_call: .
cdr3_nt: TGTGCCAGCTCACCGGACGGAACCTACGAGCAGTACTTC; cdr3_aa: CASSPDGTYEQYF; j_call: TRBJ2-7; v_call: TRBV18; clone_size: many; d_call: .
cdr3_nt: TGTGCCAGCATCCGGACTAGCGGTTCTTACGAGCAGTACTTC; cdr3_aa: CASIRTSGSYEQYF; j_call: TRBJ2-7; v_call: TRBV2; clone_size: many; d_call: TRBD2
cdr3_nt: TGTGCCAGCAGCTCAGGACTAGCGGGACGCACCGGGGAGCTGTTTTTT; cdr3_aa: CASSSGLAGRTGELFF; j_call: TRBJ2-2; v_call: TRBV11-2; clone_size: few; d_call: TRBD2
cdr3_nt: TGTGCCAGCAGTCCCCAGACGGGCTACACCTTC; cdr3_aa: CASSPQTGYTF; j_call: TRBJ1-2; v_call: TRBV6-2/TRBV6-3; clone_size: many; d_call: .
cdr3_nt: TGTGCCAGCAGTCCACTGACAGGGGGAGGGCCGGGTTATGGGGCCAACGTCCTGACTTTC; cdr3_aa: CASSPLTGGGPGYGANVLTF; j_call: TRBJ2-6; v_call: TRBV27; clone_size: .; d_call: TRBD1
cdr3_nt: TGTGCCAGCAGTTTTCAGGCAGCCCAACGCTACACCTTC; cdr3_aa: CASSFQAAQRYTF; j_call: TRBJ1-2; v_call: TRBV12-3/TRBV12-4; clone_size: many; d_call: .
cdr3_nt: TGTGCCAGCAGTGATTCGACAGGGACCCAGTACTTC; cdr3_aa: CASSDSTGTQYF; j_call: TRBJ2-5; v_call: TRBV6-1; clone_size: many; d_call: .
cdr3_nt: TGTGCCAGCAGCCCCAGGGGGATTTCCTACGAGCAGTACTTC; cdr3_aa: CASSPRGISYEQYF; j_call: TRBJ2-7; v_call: TRBV11-3; clone_size: .; d_call: TRBD1
cdr3_nt: TGTGCCAGCAGCCCAACGATTACCCCGGGGTTGAACACTGAAGCTTTCTTT; cdr3_aa: CASSPTITPGLNTEAFF; j_call: TRBJ1-1; v_call: TRBV7-2; clone_size: many; d_call: .
cdr3_nt: TGTGCCAGCAGCTTTATAACTAGGTCCAATGAGCAGTTCTTC; cdr3_aa: CASSFITRSNEQFF; j_call: TRBJ2-1; v_call: TRBV7-9; clone_size: many; d_call: .
cdr3_nt: TGTGCCAGCAGCTTAGAAGGGACAGGGTTTCATGAGCAGTTCTTC; cdr3_aa: CASSLEGTGFHEQFF; j_call: TRBJ2-1; v_call: TRBV11-2; clone_size: .; d_call: TRBD1
cdr3_nt: TGTGCCAGCAGCTTAGGATTCCTAGCGGGAGGGATCACAGATACGCAGTATTTT; cdr3_aa: CASSLGFLAGGITDTQYF; j_call: TRBJ2-3; v_call: TRBV7-2; clone_size: many; d_call: TRBD2
cdr3_nt: TGTGCCAGCAGCTACACTAGCGGGACCCCCGAGCAGTACTTC; cdr3_aa: CASSYTSGTPEQYF; j_call: TRBJ2-7; v_call: TRBV7-2; clone_size: few; d_call: TRBD2
cdr3_nt: TGTGCCAGCAGCTTCGGACTAGCGGTCCCTTCCCAAGAGACCCAGTACTTC; cdr3_aa: CASSFGLAVPSQETQYF; j_call: TRBJ2-5; v_call: TRBV7-9; clone_size: few; d_call: TRBD2
cdr3_nt: TGTGCCAGCAGCACTGGGAGCACCGGGACAGCCGAAGATACAGATACGCAGTATTTT; cdr3_aa: CASSTGSTGTAEDTDTQYF; j_call: TRBJ2-3; v_call: TRBV7-3; clone_size: .; d_call: TRBD1
cdr3_nt: TGTGCCAGCAGCGAAACTAGCGAACTCTACGAGCAGTACTTC; cdr3_aa: CASSETSELYEQYF; j_call: TRBJ2-7; v_call: TRBV9; clone_size: many; d_call: TRBD2
cdr3_nt: TGTGCCAGCAGCGCTGTGAGGTCTAGCACAGATACGCAGTATTTT; cdr3_aa: CASSAVRSSTDTQYF; j_call: TRBJ2-3; v_call: TRBV5-4; clone_size: .; d_call: .
cdr3_nt: TGTGCCAGCAGCTCCACCGGACTAGCGGTTACGCAGTATTTT; cdr3_aa: CASSSTGLAVTQYF; j_call: TRBJ2-3; v_call: TRBV11-2; clone_size: many; d_call: TRBD2
cdr3_nt: TGTGCCAGCAGTCCTTATCCGACAGGGGGCGAGGGCACTGAAGCTTTCTTT; cdr3_aa: CASSPYPTGGEGTEAFF; j_call: TRBJ1-1; v_call: TRBV28; clone_size: many; d_call: TRBD1
cdr3_nt: TGTGCCAACAGTCCAGGCAGCCGTCGAGGAGATACGCAGTATTTT; cdr3_aa: CANSPGSRRGDTQYF; j_call: TRBJ2-3; v_call: TRBV7-2; clone_size: .; d_call: .
cdr3_nt: TGTGCCAGCAGCACAGGACGAAATACGCAGTATTTT; cdr3_aa: CASSTGRNTQYF; j_call: TRBJ2-3; v_call: TRBV5-8; clone_size: few; d_call: .
cdr3_nt: TGTGCCAGCGTTGGGACACCTCTTGCCTACGAGCAGTACTTC; cdr3_aa: CASVGTPLAYEQYF; j_call: TRBJ2-7; v_call: TRBV28; clone_size: .; d_call: .
cdr3_nt: TGCAGTGCCCCGGGTTGGGGGACTACAAACCGCACAGATACGCAGTATTTT; cdr3_aa: CSAPGWGTTNRTDTQYF; j_call: TRBJ2-3; v_call: TRBV20-1; clone_size: many; d_call: TRBD2
cdr3_nt: TGTGCCAGCAAATCGGGAGAGTACAATGAGCAGTTCTTC; cdr3_aa: CASKSGEYNEQFF; j_call: TRBJ2-1; v_call: TRBV2; clone_size: many; d_call: .
cdr3_nt: TGTGCCAGCAGTGAAGGGGCAGGACAGGGCCTTGACTATGGCTACACCTTC; cdr3_aa: CASSEGAGQGLDYGYTF; j_call: TRBJ1-2; v_call: TRBV2; clone_size: many; d_call: TRBD1
cdr3_nt: TGCAGCGTTGGGGGGACTAGCGGAATCACAGATACGCAGTATTTT; cdr3_aa: CSVGGTSGITDTQYF; j_call: TRBJ2-3; v_call: TRBV29-1; clone_size: many; d_call: TRBD2
cdr3_nt: TGTGCCACCCTCTGGGGGGTCTTCGCCAAAAACATTCAGTACTTC; cdr3_aa: CATLWGVFAKNIQYF; j_call: TRBJ2-4; v_call: TRBV27; clone_size: many; d_call: .
cdr3_nt: TGTGCCAGCAGTTTCATTCAGGGGGCGGGTCAGCCCCAGCATTTT; cdr3_aa: CASSFIQGAGQPQHF; j_call: TRBJ1-5; v_call: TRBV28; clone_size: many; d_call: TRBD1
cdr3_nt: TGTGCCAGCAGCGAGAGGGGTAGGGGGCAGACCGGGGAGCTGTTTTTT; cdr3_aa: CASSERGRGQTGELFF; j_call: TRBJ2-2; v_call: TRBV9; clone_size: few; d_call: TRBD1
cdr3_nt: TGTGCCAGCCGGGGACAGGGGTATCTCTACTTC; cdr3_aa: CASRGQGYLYF; j_call: TRBJ2-5; v_call: TRBV28; clone_size: few; d_call: TRBD1
cdr3_nt: TGTGCCTGTGGGCAGACTAGCACAGATACGCAGTATTTT; cdr3_aa: CACGQTSTDTQYF; j_call: TRBJ2-3; v_call: TRBV7-9; clone_size: .; d_call: .
cdr3_nt: TGTGCCAGCAGTGAATTGGCACCCCTAGGAGGAGGCTACACCTTC; cdr3_aa: CASSELAPLGGGYTF; j_call: TRBJ1-2; v_call: TRBV2; clone_size: many; d_call: .
cdr3_nt: TGTGCCAGCTCACCCCAGGGTTTACAGCCCCAGCATTTT; cdr3_aa: CASSPQGLQPQHF; j_call: TRBJ1-5; v_call: TRBV18; clone_size: many; d_call: .
cdr3_nt: TGCAGTGCTAGACTAGTGGGGCCCCAGCATTTT; cdr3_aa: CSARLVGPQHF; j_call: TRBJ1-5; v_call: TRBV20-1; clone_size: many; d_call: .
cdr3_nt: TGTGCCAGCAGTTACGAGGGACCAGGAGGGGGCTACACCTTC; cdr3_aa: CASSYEGPGGGYTF; j_call: TRBJ1-2; v_call: TRBV6-6; clone_size: many; d_call: .
cdr3_nt: TGCAGTGCGGGGGCAGGGGGCGATGGCTACACCTTC; cdr3_aa: CSAGAGGDGYTF; j_call: TRBJ1-2; v_call: TRBV20-1; clone_size: few; d_call: TRBD1
cdr3_nt: TGTGCCAGCAGCCCCTCCTGGGGGACCAAAAACATTCAGTACTTC; cdr3_aa: CASSPSWGTKNIQYF; j_call: TRBJ2-4; v_call: TRBV13; clone_size: many; d_call: .
cdr3_nt: TGCAGTGCTCAGACGGAGGGGCCCCTCCACTTT; cdr3_aa: CSAQTEGPLHF; j_call: TRBJ1-6; v_call: TRBV20-1; clone_size: .; d_call: .
cdr3_nt: TGTGCCAGCAGTTTATTGACATTCTCGCGGAGAGCCGGGGAGCTGTTTTTT; cdr3_aa: CASSLLTFSRRAGELFF; j_call: TRBJ2-2; v_call: TRBV28; clone_size: many; d_call: .
cdr3_nt: TGTGCCAGCAGCTACAAGGCGGGTCCACGAGAGACCCAGTACTTC; cdr3_aa: CASSYKAGPRETQYF; j_call: TRBJ2-5; v_call: TRBV9; clone_size: few; d_call: .
cdr3_nt: TGTGCCAGTAGTATAGTCGGGAGCGGGGAGCTGTTTTTT; cdr3_aa: CASSIVGSGELFF; j_call: TRBJ2-2; v_call: TRBV19; clone_size: .; d_call: .
cdr3_nt: TGTGCCACCAGTGATTTTCCTAGCCCTAATGAGCAGTTCTTC; cdr3_aa: CATSDFPSPNEQFF; j_call: TRBJ2-1; v_call: TRBV24-1; clone_size: few; d_call: .
cdr3_nt: TGCGCCAGCAGCTTGTCCCCGCCCCGGGACTATGAGCAGTTCTTC; cdr3_aa: CASSLSPPRDYEQFF; j_call: TRBJ2-1; v_call: TRBV5-1; clone_size: many; d_call: .
cdr3_nt: TGTGCCAGCAGAAAGCAGGGGAATAAAAACATTCAGTACTTC; cdr3_aa: CASRKQGNKNIQYF; j_call: TRBJ2-4; v_call: TRBV13; clone_size: few; d_call: .